This is a list of T cell receptor beta chains from one sample in a study of shared clonotypes between healthy human individuals. Method: immunoSEQ multiplex PCR; TCRdb's copy keeps in-frame clones and lacks some. The repertoire consists of approximately 1.5 million clones, with 98% occurring once and the leading ten covering roughly 0.45%. Material for sequencing was naive CD4+ T cells sorted from blood. Receptors were obtained from a man aged 25-45 years in good health. Both conserved end residues are part of each CDR3. D genes are given only for firm matches. Size tells how often a clone was seen (once, few, many) or the class of an expanded clone, and some rows leave it out.

TRBJ1-4,TRBV5-1,TRBD1,.,TGCGCCAGCAGCTTGGGACAGGGAAATGAAAAACTGTTTTTT,CASSLGQGNEKLFF
TRBJ2-7,TRBV9,TRBD2,.,TGTGCCAGCAGCGTAGGCGGGGGGGCCTACGAGCAGTACTTC,CASSVGGGAYEQYF
TRBJ2-1,TRBV4-1,.,.,TGCGCCAGCAGCCAAACTTCCGGGAGTGCCTACAATGAGCAGTTCTTC,CASSQTSGSAYNEQFF
TRBJ2-1,TRBV7-7,.,.,TGTGCCAGCAGCTCGAGCGGGCCGGGTGAGCAGTTCTTC,CASSSSGPGEQFF
TRBJ2-2,TRBV21-1,.,.,TGTGCCAGCAGCAAAGGCCGACCTTCCGTAGACACCGGGGAGCTGTTTTTT,CASSKGRPSVDTGELFF
TRBJ2-3,TRBV9,.,.,TGTGCCAGCAGCGAAAGTACGCCGGGGGGCACAGATACGCAGTATTTT,CASSESTPGGTDTQYF
TRBJ2-3,TRBV18,TRBD2,.,TGTGCCAGCTCACAACCCGGGACTAGAGGGCCCAGCACAGATACGCAGTATTTT,CASSQPGTRGPSTDTQYF
TRBJ2-7,TRBV29-1,TRBD1,once,TGCAGCGTTGAAACCGGGACAGGGCCCTACGAGCAGTACTTC,CSVETGTGPYEQYF
TRBJ2-3,TRBV18,.,.,TGTGCCAGCTCACCAGACGTTTCAAAGGACAGTACGCAGTATTTT,CASSPDVSKDSTQYF
TRBJ1-3,TRBV7-8,.,.,TGTGCCAGCAGCTTATTTCTTGGAAACACCATATATTTT,CASSLFLGNTIYF
TRBJ2-1,TRBV5-1,.,.,TGCGCCAGCAGCTTGGGTGGCGGCTACAATGAGCAGTTCTTC,CASSLGGGYNEQFF
TRBJ2-7,TRBV6-1,.,.,TGTGCCAGCCGAGTTAAAGACGAGCAGTACTTC,CASRVKDEQYF
TRBJ2-2,TRBV4-3,TRBD2,.,TGCGCCAGCAGCCTCTTAGCGGGGGCCAACACCGGGGAGCTGTTTTTT,CASSLLAGANTGELFF
TRBJ2-5,TRBV15,.,.,TGTGCCACCAGCGCGGACGTAGGAGAGACCCAGTACTTC,CATSADVGETQYF
TRBJ2-7,TRBV2,.,.,TGTGCCAGCACGGCAGGGCCGGGCTCCTACGAGCAGTACTTC,CASTAGPGSYEQYF
TRBJ2-7,TRBV5-1,TRBD1,.,TGCGCCAGCAGCCTCGGGACAGGGGTAGGCTACGAGCAGTACTTC,CASSLGTGVGYEQYF
TRBJ2-7,TRBV6-5,.,.,TGTGCCAGCAGGGCCACAGGGTTGTGGGAGCAGTACTTC,CASRATGLWEQYF
TRBJ2-7,TRBV29-1,.,.,TGCAGCGTTGCAAGGACGCTTCGTTACGAGCAGTACTTC,CSVARTLRYEQYF
TRBJ2-1,TRBV29-1,TRBD2,.,TGCAGCGTTGTAGGGACTAGCGGGAGCAATGAGTTCTTC,CSVVGTSGSNEFF
TRBJ2-3,TRBV5-4,.,.,TGTGCCAGCACCCGGGGAGGGGGCGTCACAGATACGCAGTATTTT,CASTRGGGVTDTQYF
TRBJ1-4,TRBV27,.,.,TGTGCCAGCAGTTTCCGAGGGGGTTTTAATGAAAAACTGTTTTTT,CASSFRGGFNEKLFF
TRBJ2-5,TRBV18,TRBD2,.,TGTGCCAGCTCACCACGGGCTAGCGGGCCACAAGAGACCCAGTACTTC,CASSPRASGPQETQYF
TRBJ2-7,TRBV6-1,.,.,TGTGCCAGCAGGACAGGCGGGAGTTGGGAGCAGTACTTC,CASRTGGSWEQYF
TRBJ1-2,TRBV5-1,.,.,TGCGCCAGCAGCTTGGCTGCGGGTGCATCCTTCTATGGCTACACCTTC,CASSLAAGASFYGYTF
TRBJ1-5,TRBV5-5,.,.,TGTGCCAGCAGCAACAGGGATCAGCCCCAGCATTTT,CASSNRDQPQHF
TRBJ1-4,TRBV18,TRBD1,.,TGTGCCAGCTCACCACGAGGGGGCACTAATGAAAAACTGTTTTTT,CASSPRGGTNEKLFF
TRBJ1-5,TRBV18,TRBD1,.,TGTGCCAGCTCACTTGGGACAGGGAACAATCAGCCCCAGCATTTT,CASSLGTGNNQPQHF